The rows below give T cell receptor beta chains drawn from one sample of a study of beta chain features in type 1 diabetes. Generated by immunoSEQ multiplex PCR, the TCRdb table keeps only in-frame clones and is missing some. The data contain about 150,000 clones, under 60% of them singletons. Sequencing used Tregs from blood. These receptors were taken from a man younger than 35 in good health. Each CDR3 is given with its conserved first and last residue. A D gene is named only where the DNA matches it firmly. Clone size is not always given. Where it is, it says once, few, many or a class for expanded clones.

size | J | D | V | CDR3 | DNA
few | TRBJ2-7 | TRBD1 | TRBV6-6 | CASSKGQGTYEQYF | TGTGCCAGCAGTAAGGGACAGGGGACCTACGAGCAGTACTTC
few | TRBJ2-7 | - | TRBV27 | CASSYGSLYEQYF | TGTGCCAGCAGTTATGGTAGCCTCTACGAGCAGTACTTC
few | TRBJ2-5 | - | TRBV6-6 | CASSSPRGRRETQYF | TGTGCCAGCAGTTCCCCCCGAGGGAGGCGAGAGACCCAGTACTTC
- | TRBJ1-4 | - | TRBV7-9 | CASSLALPSNEKLFF | TGTGCCAGCAGCTTAGCCCTCCCGAGTAATGAAAAACTGTTTTTT
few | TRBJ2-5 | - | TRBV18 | CASSPPGRQGTQYF | TGTGCCAGCTCACCACCGGGGCGGCAGGGGACCCAGTACTTC
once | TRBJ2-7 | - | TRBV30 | CAWTKGRALDEQYF | TGTGCCTGGACTAAAGGCAGGGCGTTGGACGAGCAGTACTTC
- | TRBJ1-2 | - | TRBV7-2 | CASSPGQTVYGYTF | TGTGCCAGCAGTCCCGGACAGACGGTCTATGGCTACACCTTC
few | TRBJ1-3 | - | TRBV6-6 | CASSLNRALSGNTIYF | TGTGCCAGCAGTTTGAACAGGGCCCTCTCTGGAAACACCATATATTTT
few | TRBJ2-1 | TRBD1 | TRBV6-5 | CASRTGGAFYEQFF | TGTGCCAGCCGAACAGGGGGCGCGTTCTATGAGCAGTTCTTC
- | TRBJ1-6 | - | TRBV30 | CAWRRQINSPLHF | TGTGCCTGGAGGAGGCAGATTAATTCACCCCTCCACTTT
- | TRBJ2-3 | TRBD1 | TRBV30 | CAWSGQGGTDTQYF | TGTGCCTGGAGCGGACAGGGGGGGACAGATACGCAGTATTTT